The entry below describes one T cell receptor beta chain. The V end lost 0 bases, the J end lost 10 bases, and 7 bases lay between the germline ends. This CDR3 has 10 residues. Per germline, CDR1 DFQATT and CDR2 SNEGSKA (reference sequence). The use of a sample-barcoded 5' primer and a J-beta primer mix characterized a second PCR of roughly 7 to 11 cycles. Tags on each cDNA molecule came from a template-switch adaptor with 12 random nucleotides. TCRdb analysed the 5' RACE reads with MiXCR anew, one entry per CDR3 protein. The data contain about 1,500,000 distinct CDR3 sequences, 42% of them singletons. The sample is drawn from a study of blood T cells in healthy people across ages.

The chain employs TRBV20-1 and TRBJ2-7; no firm D call. The TCR originated in a woman younger than 30 in good health. The specimen was blood. The CDR3 nucleotides are TGCAGTGCTAGAGATGAGGCTCAGTACTTC. Its protein is CSARDEAQYF.